The 27 T cell receptor beta chains listed next were all sequenced from one sample in a study of OX40 agonist ivuxolimab in advanced cancers. Receptor libraries were prepared by the immunoSEQ multiplex PCR assay. TCRdb mirrors the immuneACCESS table, restricted to in-frame sequences. Some clones are absent from its copies; in checked studies, under half trace to an unresolved V gene, and the reason for the others is unknown. For this sample there are roughly 100,000 clones; under 85% appear just once. The ten top clones hold about 3.8% of the sample. Sample: CD4+ or CD8+ T cells sorted from blood, taken in a trial of the OX40 agonist ivuxolimab. Receptors were obtained from an adult with an advanced solid tumor such as melanoma, head and neck, liver or kidney cancer.

This chain uses TRBV11-2 with TRBJ2-1; D is undetermined. The CDR3 is 14 amino acids. Germline V gene lookup returns CDR1 SGHAT and CDR2 FQNNGV. V lost 3 bases to trimming and J lost 7 bases, with 13 bases between them. The CDR3 nucleotides read TGTGCCAGCAGCTTGGTCCCCCGAGGAAATGAGCAGTTCTTC. This sequence encodes CASSLVPRGNEQFF.

This clone has a single count. The rearrangement uses TRBV7-2 and TRBJ2-7; 9 positions agree with TRBD1. The CDR3 runs 14 residues. The junction had 2 bases not matched to a gene; V was cut back by 3 bases and J by 2 bases. Germline loops: CDR1 SGHTA, CDR2 FQGNSA. This CDR3 reads CASSFGQGPYEQYF. The CDR3 nucleotides are TGTGCCAGCAGCTTCGGACAGGGGCCCTACGAGCAGTACTTC.

J is TRBJ2-7 and V is TRBV27; possibly TRBD1 for D (6 bases). V dropped 4 bases and J dropped 5 bases, with 12 bases sitting between them. The germline gives CDR1 MNHEY, CDR2 SMNVEV (reference sequence). This CDR3 has 13 residues. In DNA form, the CDR3 reads TGTGCCAGCAGTTATAATGGGGGCCACGAGCAGTACTTC. This translates into CASSYNGGHEQYF.

V usage is TRBV19 and J usage is TRBJ2-1, with TRBD2 matching 15 bases. Germline loops: CDR1 LNHDA, CDR2 SQIVND (reference sequence). This CDR3 comprises 15 residues. V was pared by 5 bases and J by 10 bases, with 6 bases of the junction left unmatched. Written as DNA, the CDR3 is TGTGCCAGTAGTCTCGGACTAGCGGGAGGGAGGGAGCAGTTCTTC. It translates to CASSLGLAGGREQFF.

The rearrangement links TRBV2 to TRBJ2-3; a possible D gene is TRBD2 (5 bases). CDR1 and CDR2 (germline): SNHLY, FYNNEI. There are 13 residues in the CDR3. Trimming pared 7 bases from V and 2 bases from J, leaving 10 bases between. Written as DNA, the CDR3 is TGTGCCAGCAAGCGGTTTTACACAGATACGCAGTATTTT. Protein: CASKRFYTDTQYF.

The chain couples TRBV9 to TRBJ2-5, with 9 nucleotides matching TRBD2. Trimming cost V 4 bases and J 4 bases; bases outside gene matches: 8. This CDR3 has 15 amino acids. Germline values: CDR1 SGDLS, CDR2 YYNGEE. The CDR3 is CASSIFSGSRETQYF. The CDR3 DNA is TGTGCCAGCAGCATCTTTAGCGGGAGCAGAGAGACCCAGTACTTC.

The rearrangement links TRBV2 to TRBJ2-7; 8 bases line up with TRBD2. Looked up from germline, CDR1 is SNHLY and CDR2 is FYNNEI. V was pared by 2 bases and J by 2 bases, with 5 bases of the junction left unmatched. The CDR3 runs 15 residues. CDR3 sequence reads: CASSESLAGPYEQYF. In DNA form, the CDR3 reads TGTGCCAGCAGTGAATCGTTAGCGGGGCCCTACGAGCAGTACTTC.

The chain is built from TRBV6-1 and TRBJ2-1; perhaps TRBD1 as D (6 bases). Germline-derived CDR1 and CDR2 are MNHNS and SASEGT. This CDR3 contains 15 residues. The ends were cut back, 8 bases at V and 4 bases at J, with 18 bases in the middle. CDR3 residues: CASGRGQLAYNEQFF. The CDR3 DNA follows: TGTGCCAGCGGCCGCGGACAGTTGGCGTACAATGAGCAGTTCTTC.

On this clone itself: A read error may produce the germline difference seen at one junction end. This rearrangement joins TRBV28 to TRBJ2-5; 10 bases match TRBD1. From germline, CDR1 is MDHEN and CDR2 SYDVKM. This CDR3 contains 11 residues. CDR3 in DNA: TGTGCCAGCAGTTCGACAGGGGGCGCCAACTTC. Its protein product is CASSSTGGANF.

The chain employs TRBV7-3 and TRBJ2-3; no clear D gene. This CDR3 has 13 residues. The germline V and J ends were trimmed by 1 base and 3 bases, with 5 bases remaining between them. The germline gives CDR1 SGHTA, CDR2 FQGTGA. The CDR3 DNA follows: TGTGCCAGCAGCTTAAGACTGACAGATACGCAGTATTTT. Encoded protein: CASSLRLTDTQYF. The variable domain in full, with the rest retrieved from reference TRBV7-3 and TRBJ2-3, is GAGVSQTPSNKVTEKGKYVELRCDPISGHTALYWYRQSLGQGPEFLIYFQGTGAADDSGLPNDRFFAVRPEGSVSTLKIQRTERGDSAVYLCASSLRLTDTQYFGPGTRLTVL.

V and J are TRBV4-1 and TRBJ1-5; D remains unclear. Germline V lookup: CDR1 MGHRA, CDR2 YSYEKL. The V end lost 0 bases, the J end lost 3 bases, and 15 bases lay between the germline ends. This CDR3 contains 17 residues. This CDR3 reads CASSQDISGTVNQPQHF. CDR3 nucleotides: TGCGCCAGCAGCCAAGATATCTCCGGCACAGTCAATCAGCCCCAGCATTTT.

This clone was seen a handful of times. V is TRBV7-9 and J is TRBJ2-1; a weak D match, TRBD2 (5 bases). Germline values: CDR1 SEHNR, CDR2 FQNEAQ (reference sequence). Trimming stripped 6 bases from V and 0 bases from J, with 12 bases between. The CDR3 length is 15 residues. The CDR3 spells CASRGTRSSYNEQFF. In DNA form, the CDR3 reads TGTGCCAGCAGGGGTACTAGGAGCTCCTACAATGAGCAGTTCTTC.

This chain joins TRBV6-6 and TRBJ2-7, with TRBD1 matching over 9 bases. This CDR3 is 14 amino acids long. Germline CDR1 is MNHNY and CDR2 is SVGAGI (reference sequence). The trim removed 8 bases at V and 3 bases at J, leaving 8 bases unmatched. The CDR3 bases are TGTGCCAGCTGCGCTTCGGGACAGGGCTACGAGCAGTACTTC. Translation gives CASCASGQGYEQYF.

V and J are TRBV7-9 and TRBJ2-7, with unresolved D. The length of the CDR3 is 13 residues. Looked up from germline, CDR1 is SEHNR and CDR2 is FQNEAQ (reference sequence). Trimming left V 7 bases short and J 6 bases short, with 16 bases between. CDR3 DNA sequence: TGTGCCAGCACACCCGCCTTAGCCTCCGAGCAGTACTTC. This encodes CASTPALASEQYF. Full variable domain (rest looked up from reference TRBV7-9 and TRBJ2-7): DTGVSQNPRHKITKRGQNVTFRCDPISEHNRLYWYRQTLGQGPEFLTYFQNEAQLEKSRLLSDRFSAERPKGSFSTLEIQRTEQGDSAMYLCASTPALASEQYFGPGTRLTVT.

The chain joins TRBV5-4 to TRBJ2-3, with a weak D call TRBD1 (5 bases). Between the trimmed V and J ends, which lost 4 bases and 2 bases, there was a span of 11 bases. The CDR3 runs 14 residues. Looked up from germline, CDR1 is SGHNT and CDR2 is YYREEE (reference sequence). CDR3 amino acids: CASSVPGNTDTQYF. CDR3 coding DNA: TGTGCCAGCAGCGTACCAGGGAACACAGATACGCAGTATTTT.

This chain links TRBV5-1 with TRBJ2-4; D uncertain. This CDR3 has 14 residues. Germline lookup yields CDR1 SGHRS and CDR2 YFSETQ. V lost 0 bases and J 0 bases, leaving 4 bases between the germline ends. This chain's CDR3 is CASSLGEAKNIQYF. The CDR3, as DNA: TGCGCCAGCAGCTTGGGGGAAGCCAAAAACATTCAGTACTTC.

V gene TRBV28 combines with J gene TRBJ2-7; TRBD1 matches 12 bases. Germline V gene data show CDR1 as MDHEN and CDR2 as SYDVKM. This CDR3 has 16 residues. Unmatched junction bases numbered 10, after V lost 6 bases and J lost 4 bases. The DNA of the CDR3 is TGTGCCAGCAGCCCCCGGGACAGGGGGCGATTATACGAGCAGTACTTC. Protein: CASSPRDRGRLYEQYF.

The chain combines TRBV27 with TRBJ2-1, with 8 bases lining up with TRBD1. The CDR3 spans 15 residues. Trimming at V came to 6 bases and at J to 6 bases, leaving 10 bases not matched to a gene. Germline V CDR1 and CDR2: MNHEY, SMNVEV (reference sequence). The CDR3 DNA is TGTGCCAGCAGGGCTTGGACAGGGCAAAGCAATGAGCAGTTCTTC. It yields the protein CASRAWTGQSNEQFF.

This chain joins TRBV7-9 and TRBJ2-7; D unresolved. V lost 5 bases, J lost 1 base, and 12 bases lay in between. The germline CDR1 and CDR2 sequences are SEHNR and FQNEAQ (reference sequence). The CDR3 runs 14 residues. CDR3 nucleotide sequence: TGTGCCAGCAGCCACATGCTAACTTCCTACGAGCAGTACTTC. It translates to CASSHMLTSYEQYF.

The genes are TRBV30 and TRBJ2-2, with 8 bases that match TRBD2. V shed 1 base, J shed 5 bases, and the junction held 3 bases outside the gene matches. This CDR3 has 14 residues. The germline V gene encodes CDR1 GTSNPN and CDR2 SVGIG (reference sequence). The CDR3 spells CAWSAKRETGELFF. The CDR3 coding sequence is TGTGCCTGGAGTGCGAAGCGGGAGACCGGGGAGCTGTTTTTT.

This CDR3 is CASSSTGTRETQYF. In nucleotides, the CDR3 is TGTGCCAGCAGCTCTACCGGGACGAGAGAGACCCAGTACTTC. V and J are TRBV11-3 and TRBJ2-5; D tentatively reads TRBD1 or TRBD2 (5 bases each). This CDR3 region has 14 residues. V was shortened by 4 bases and J by 4 bases, with 13 bases between the two germline ends. Looked up from germline, CDR1 is SGHNT and CDR2 is YENEEA.

The rearrangement joins TRBV15 to TRBJ2-7; D is unresolved. The CDR3 length is 13 residues. Trimming removed 4 bases from V and 0 bases from J, with 7 bases in between. In germline, CDR1 is LNHNV, CDR2 YYDKDF (reference sequence). CDR3 residues: CATSTPNSYEQYF. The CDR3 DNA is TGTGCCACCAGCACCCCAAACTCCTACGAGCAGTACTTC.

The J gene is TRBJ1-1, the V gene TRBV5-6; 11 nucleotides match TRBD1. Germline-derived CDR1 and CDR2 are SGHDT and YYEEEE. The V and J ends lost 4 bases and 3 bases, in that order; junction bases with no gene match: 5. The CDR3 runs to 15 residues. The CDR3 spells CASSGTGGSDTEAFF. The CDR3 DNA reads as TGTGCCAGCAGCGGGACAGGGGGTTCAGACACTGAAGCTTTCTTT.

V usage is TRBV27 and J usage is TRBJ2-7; the match to TRBD2 covers 7 bases. The germline gives CDR1 MNHEY, CDR2 SMNVEV (reference sequence). V shed 3 bases, J shed 5 bases, and the junction held 10 bases outside the gene matches. CDR3 length: 15 amino acids. The CDR3 DNA reads as TGTGCCAGCAGTTTTTTGACTAGCCGTAAGGACGAGCAGTACTTC. Residues: CASSFLTSRKDEQYF.

The chain uses TRBV11-2 and TRBJ2-1; D is perhaps TRBD1 or TRBD2 (5 bases each). Trimming removed 5 bases from V and 6 bases from J, with 17 bases in between. CDR1 and CDR2 (germline): SGHAT, FQNNGV. CDR3 length: 15 amino acids. The CDR3 spells CASSQGGQRGNEQFF. The CDR3 nucleotides read TGTGCCAGCAGCCAAGGAGGCCAAAGGGGCAATGAGCAGTTCTTC.

V usage is TRBV11-3 and J usage is TRBJ1-2, with 11 positions matching TRBD1. This CDR3 is 14 amino acids long. Germline lookup yields CDR1 SGHNT and CDR2 YENEEA. J was trimmed by 8 bases and V by 5 bases; bases with no gene match: 7. CDR3 in DNA: TGTGCCAGCAGCACTGGGACAGGGGGGAGCGGCTACACCTTC. Residues: CASSTGTGGSGYTF. The whole variable domain, filled in from reference TRBV11-3 and TRBJ1-2, reads EAGVVQSPRYKIIEKKQPVAFWCNPISGHNTLYWYLQNLGQGPELLIRYENEEAVDDSQLPKDRFSAERLKGVDSTLKIQPAELGDSAVYLCASSTGTGGSGYTFGSGTRLTVV.

The chain joins TRBV6-1 to TRBJ2-1, with D unresolved. Trimming removed 4 bases at V and 6 bases at J, with 7 bases between. Germline-derived CDR1 and CDR2 are MNHNS and SASEGT. The CDR3 runs to 12 residues. CDR3 amino acids: CASSAESNEQFF. CDR3 DNA: TGTGCCAGCAGTGCCGAATCCAATGAGCAGTTCTTC.